This T cell receptor (beta chain) is drawn from a study of blood T cell repertoires in COVID-19. Across the study: Both acute and convalescent COVID-19 samples were obtained from the United States, Italy and Spain.

The CDR3 sequence is 14 residues long. Methods used by the authors: Estimates of nucleated cell counts were drawn from the amplification of reference gene primers. Assay: immunoSEQ multiplex PCR; the TCRdb copy retains only in-frame clones and omits some. The V and J calls and clone size come from that table; D and trimming were worked out from the DNA. The sample yields about 210,000 clones, about 90% seen once. Sequenced material: peripheral blood. The clonotype was recovered from a man aged 30 to 45 with acute or convalescent COVID-19. The chain is built from TRBV7-5 and TRBJ2-7; TRBD1, the table's D call, was not compared with the DNA. TRBV7-5 is annotated as a pseudogene. CDR3 residues: CARSLGQGFYEQYF. The CDR3 nucleotides are TGTGCCAGAAGCTTGGGACAGGGGTTCTACGAGCAGTACTTC.